This T cell receptor (beta chain) came from a study of spatial heterogeneity in lung cancer. For the study at large: Among detected sequences, beta-chain ones consistently exceeded alpha-chain ones in number.

The V gene lost 0 bases and the J gene lost 3 bases, with 7 bases spanning the gap. The CDR3 is 14 residues long. Concerning this clonotype itself: This beta chain came through as a stray read in a library set up for alpha chains, and its size says little.

Unique molecular identifiers, one per molecule, were present on every TCR cDNA molecule. TCRdb re-called the 5' RACE reads with MiXCR, one entry per CDR3 protein. The sample contains more than 6,500 distinct CDR3 sequences, approximately 4% of which appear only once. Indicated time point: sample taken at primary tumor resection. Whole RNA was taken from tumor, nontumor lung or frozen PBMC; it was then sequenced unsorted. The material sequenced was normal lung tissue next to the tumor, taken at surgery. The gene calls are TRBV12-3 or TRBV12-4 and TRBJ2-3; D not certain. The receptor comes from a female donor with early-stage non-small cell lung cancer. The CDR3 DNA reads TGTGCCAGCAGTTTAGCCGCCCTGACAGATACGCAGTATTTT. Encoded protein: CASSLAALTDTQYF.